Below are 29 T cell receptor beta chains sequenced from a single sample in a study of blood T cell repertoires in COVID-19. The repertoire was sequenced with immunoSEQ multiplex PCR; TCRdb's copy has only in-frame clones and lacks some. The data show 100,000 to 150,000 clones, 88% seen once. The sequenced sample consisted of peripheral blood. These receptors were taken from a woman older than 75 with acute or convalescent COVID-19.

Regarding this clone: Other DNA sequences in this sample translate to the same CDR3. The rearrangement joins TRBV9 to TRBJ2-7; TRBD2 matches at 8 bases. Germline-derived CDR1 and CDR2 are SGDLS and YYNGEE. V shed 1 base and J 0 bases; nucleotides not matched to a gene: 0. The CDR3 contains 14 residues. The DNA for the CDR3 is TGTGCCAGCAGCGTAACTAGCGGCTCCTACGAGCAGTACTTC. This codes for CASSVTSGSYEQYF.

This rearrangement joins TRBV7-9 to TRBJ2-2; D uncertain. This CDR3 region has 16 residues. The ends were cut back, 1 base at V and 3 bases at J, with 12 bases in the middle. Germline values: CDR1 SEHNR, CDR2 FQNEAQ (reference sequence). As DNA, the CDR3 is TGTGCCAGCAGCTTAGTGTCACAGCTATACACCGGGGAGCTGTTTTTT. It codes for CASSLVSQLYTGELFF.

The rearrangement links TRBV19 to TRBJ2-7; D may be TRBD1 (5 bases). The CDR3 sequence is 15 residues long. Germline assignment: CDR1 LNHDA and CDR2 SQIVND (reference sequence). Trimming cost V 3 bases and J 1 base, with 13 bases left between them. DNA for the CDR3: TGTGCCAGTAGTATGTATCAGGGTGGGTCCTACGAGCAGTACTTC. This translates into CASSMYQGGSYEQYF.

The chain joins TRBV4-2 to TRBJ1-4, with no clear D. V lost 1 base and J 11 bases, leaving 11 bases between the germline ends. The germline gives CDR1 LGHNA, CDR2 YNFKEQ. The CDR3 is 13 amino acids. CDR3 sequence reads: CASSQGPRGKLFF. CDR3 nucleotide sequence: TGTGCCAGCAGCCAAGGCCCGAGAGGGAAACTGTTTTTT.

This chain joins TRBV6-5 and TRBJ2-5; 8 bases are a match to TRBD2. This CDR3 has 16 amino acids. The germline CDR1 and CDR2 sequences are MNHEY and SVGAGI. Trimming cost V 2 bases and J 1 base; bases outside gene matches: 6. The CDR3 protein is CASSYIRGGLQETQYF. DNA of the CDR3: TGTGCCAGCAGTTACATCCGGGGGGGCCTCCAAGAGACCCAGTACTTC.

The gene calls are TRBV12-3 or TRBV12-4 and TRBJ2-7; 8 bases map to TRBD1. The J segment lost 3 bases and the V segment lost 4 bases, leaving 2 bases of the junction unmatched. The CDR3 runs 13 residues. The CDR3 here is CASSWDRNYEQYF. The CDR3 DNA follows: TGTGCCAGCAGTTGGGACAGGAACTACGAGCAGTACTTC.

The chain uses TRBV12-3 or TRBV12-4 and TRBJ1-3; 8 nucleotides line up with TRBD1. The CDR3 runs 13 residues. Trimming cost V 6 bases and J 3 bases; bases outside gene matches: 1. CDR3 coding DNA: TGTGCCAGCAGACAGGGGGATGGAAACACCATATATTTT. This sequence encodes CASRQGDGNTIYF.

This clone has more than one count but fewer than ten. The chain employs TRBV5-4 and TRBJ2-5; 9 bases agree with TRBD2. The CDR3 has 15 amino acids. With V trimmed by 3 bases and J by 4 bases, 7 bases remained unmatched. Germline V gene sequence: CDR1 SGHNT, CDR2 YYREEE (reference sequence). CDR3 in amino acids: CASSSWGLAGETQYF. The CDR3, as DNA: TGTGCCAGCAGCTCGTGGGGACTAGCAGGAGAGACCCAGTACTTC.

CDR3 in amino acids: CASSKREEVYNEQFF. The CDR3 nucleotides are TGTGCCAGCAGCAAGCGGGAGGAGGTATACAATGAGCAGTTCTTC. The V gene is TRBV5-4, the J gene TRBJ2-1; 9 bases agree with TRBD2. This CDR3 is built from 15 residues. Trimming took 4 bases from V and 4 from J; bases not matched to a gene: 6. The germline V gene encodes CDR1 SGHNT and CDR2 YYREEE (reference sequence).

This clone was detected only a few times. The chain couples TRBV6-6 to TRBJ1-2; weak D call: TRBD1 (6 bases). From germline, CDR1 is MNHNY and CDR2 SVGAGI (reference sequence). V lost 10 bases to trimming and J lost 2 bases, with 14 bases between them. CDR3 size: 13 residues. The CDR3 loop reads CATPGEGNYGYTF. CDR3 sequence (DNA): TGTGCCACCCCAGGGGAGGGGAACTATGGCTACACCTTC.

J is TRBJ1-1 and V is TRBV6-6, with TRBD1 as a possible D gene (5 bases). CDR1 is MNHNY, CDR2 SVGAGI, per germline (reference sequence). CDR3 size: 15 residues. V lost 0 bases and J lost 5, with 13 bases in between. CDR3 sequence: CASSYSQRGGTEAFF. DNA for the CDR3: TGTGCCAGCAGTTACTCCCAGCGGGGCGGAACTGAAGCTTTCTTT.

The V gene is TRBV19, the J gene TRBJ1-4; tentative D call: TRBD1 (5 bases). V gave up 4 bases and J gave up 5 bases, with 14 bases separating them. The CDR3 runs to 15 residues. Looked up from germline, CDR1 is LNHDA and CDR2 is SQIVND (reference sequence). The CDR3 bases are TGTGCCAGTAGTACCACAGGTGCCCCGAATGAAAAACTGTTTTTT. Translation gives CASSTTGAPNEKLFF.

The CDR3 DNA follows: TGTGCCAGCAGCGTAGAGTCCTCCTTGGGCGGCTACACCTTC. It translates to CASSVESSLGGYTF. This chain connects TRBV9 to TRBJ1-2; D unresolved. The CDR3 runs 14 residues. The ends were cut back, 0 bases at V and 8 bases at J, with 14 bases in the middle. Germline loops: CDR1 SGDLS, CDR2 YYNGEE.

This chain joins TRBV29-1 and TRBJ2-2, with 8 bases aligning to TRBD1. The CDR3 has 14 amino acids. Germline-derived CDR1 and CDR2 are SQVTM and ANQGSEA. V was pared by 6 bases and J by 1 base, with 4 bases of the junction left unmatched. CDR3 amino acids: CSVGQGLNTGELFF. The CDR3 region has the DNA TGCAGCGTAGGACAGGGTTTGAACACCGGGGAGCTGTTTTTT.

CDR3 in DNA: TGTGCCAGCAGTCGGGACAGGGTCGATGGCTACACCTTC. Protein sequence: CASSRDRVDGYTF. V gene TRBV6-2 or TRBV6-3 combines with J gene TRBJ1-2, with 9 bases aligning to TRBD1. Germline CDR1 and CDR2: MNHEY and SVGEGT. CDR3 length: 13 amino acids. The V segment lost 5 bases and the J segment 6 bases; nucleotides outside the gene matches: 4.

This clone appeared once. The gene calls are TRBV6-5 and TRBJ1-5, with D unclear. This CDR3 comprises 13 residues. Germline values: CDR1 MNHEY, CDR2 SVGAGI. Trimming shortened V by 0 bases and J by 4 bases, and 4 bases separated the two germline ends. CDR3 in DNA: TGTGCCAGCAGTTACTCGAGTAATCAGCCCCAGCATTTT. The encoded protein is CASSYSSNQPQHF.

The CDR3 is CASSSHWPQHF. CDR3 DNA sequence: TGTGCCAGCAGCTCCCATTGGCCCCAGCATTTT. The V call is TRBV5-8, the J call TRBJ1-5, with D hard to call. The V end lost 3 bases, the J end lost 9 bases, and 7 bases lay between the germline ends. The germline V gene encodes CDR1 SGHTS and CDR2 YDEGEE. The CDR3 runs 11 residues.

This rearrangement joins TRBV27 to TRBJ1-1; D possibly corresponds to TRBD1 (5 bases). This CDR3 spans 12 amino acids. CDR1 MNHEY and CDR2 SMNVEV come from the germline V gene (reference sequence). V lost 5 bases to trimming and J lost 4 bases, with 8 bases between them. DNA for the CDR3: TGTGCCAGCAGTACGGGGGTCACTGAAGCTTTCTTT. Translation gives CASSTGVTEAFF.

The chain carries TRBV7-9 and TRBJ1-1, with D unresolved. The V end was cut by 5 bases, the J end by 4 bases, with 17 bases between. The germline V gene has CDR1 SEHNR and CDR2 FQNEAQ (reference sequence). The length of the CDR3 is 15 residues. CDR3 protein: CASSPLVGGSTEAFF. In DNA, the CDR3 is TGTGCCAGCAGCCCTTTGGTGGGAGGGAGCACTGAAGCTTTCTTT.

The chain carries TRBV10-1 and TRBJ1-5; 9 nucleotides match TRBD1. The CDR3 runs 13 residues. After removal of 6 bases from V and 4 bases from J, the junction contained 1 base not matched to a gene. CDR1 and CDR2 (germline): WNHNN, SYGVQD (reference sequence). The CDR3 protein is CASRQGANQPQHF. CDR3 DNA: TGCGCCAGCAGACAGGGGGCGAATCAGCCCCAGCATTTT.

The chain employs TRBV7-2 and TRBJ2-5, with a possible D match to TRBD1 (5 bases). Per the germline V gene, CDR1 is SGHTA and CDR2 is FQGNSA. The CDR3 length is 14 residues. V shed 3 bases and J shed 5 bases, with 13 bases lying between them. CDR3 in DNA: TGTGCCAGCAGCTTGGAAGGGGCCCATGAGACCCAGTACTTC. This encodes CASSLEGAHETQYF.

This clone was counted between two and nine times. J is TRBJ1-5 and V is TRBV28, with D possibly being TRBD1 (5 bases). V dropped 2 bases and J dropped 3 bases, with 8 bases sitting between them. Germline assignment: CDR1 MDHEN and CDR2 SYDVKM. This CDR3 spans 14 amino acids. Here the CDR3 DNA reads TGTGCCAGCAGTTTAGGGGACTTCAATCAGCCCCAGCATTTT. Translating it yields CASSLGDFNQPQHF.

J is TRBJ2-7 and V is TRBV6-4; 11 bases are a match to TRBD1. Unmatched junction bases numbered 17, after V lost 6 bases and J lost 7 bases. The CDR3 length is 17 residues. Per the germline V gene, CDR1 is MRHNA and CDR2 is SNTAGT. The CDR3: CASREVKPGQGAWEQYF. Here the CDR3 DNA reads TGTGCCAGCAGGGAGGTGAAACCCGGACAGGGGGCTTGGGAGCAGTACTTC.

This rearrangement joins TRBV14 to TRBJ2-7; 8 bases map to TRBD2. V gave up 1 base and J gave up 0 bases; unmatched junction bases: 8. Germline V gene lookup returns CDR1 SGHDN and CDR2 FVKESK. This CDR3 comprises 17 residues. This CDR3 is CASSQVVIAGTSYEQYF. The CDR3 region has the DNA TGTGCCAGCAGCCAAGTGGTAATAGCGGGAACCTCCTACGAGCAGTACTTC.

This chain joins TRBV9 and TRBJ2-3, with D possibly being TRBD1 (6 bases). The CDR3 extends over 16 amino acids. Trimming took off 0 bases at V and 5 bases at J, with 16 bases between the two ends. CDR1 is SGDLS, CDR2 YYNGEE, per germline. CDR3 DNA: TGTGCCAGCAGCGTAGGTGGGGGCCGCGGTTTAGATACGCAGTATTTT. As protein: CASSVGGGRGLDTQYF. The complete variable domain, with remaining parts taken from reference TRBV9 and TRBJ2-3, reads DSGVTQTPKHLITATGQRVTLRCSPRSGDLSVYWYQQSLDQGLQFLIQYYNGEERAKGNILERFSAQQFPDLHSELNLSSLELGDSALYFCASSVGGGRGLDTQYFGPGTRLTVL.

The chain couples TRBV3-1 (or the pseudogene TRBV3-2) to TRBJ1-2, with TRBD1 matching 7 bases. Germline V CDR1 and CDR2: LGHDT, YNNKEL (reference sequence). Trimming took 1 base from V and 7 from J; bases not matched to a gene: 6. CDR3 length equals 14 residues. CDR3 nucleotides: TGTGCCAGCAGCCAAGTAGAGGGGGCTAGTGGCTACACCTTC. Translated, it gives CASSQVEGASGYTF.

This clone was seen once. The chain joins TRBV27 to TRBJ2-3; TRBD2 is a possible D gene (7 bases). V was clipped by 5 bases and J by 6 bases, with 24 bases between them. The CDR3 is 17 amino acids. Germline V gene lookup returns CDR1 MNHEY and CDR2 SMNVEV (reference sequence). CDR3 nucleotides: TGTGCCAGCAGTGGGGGACTGATCGGGGGGCCCATTGATACGCAGTATTTT. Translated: CASSGGLIGGPIDTQYF.

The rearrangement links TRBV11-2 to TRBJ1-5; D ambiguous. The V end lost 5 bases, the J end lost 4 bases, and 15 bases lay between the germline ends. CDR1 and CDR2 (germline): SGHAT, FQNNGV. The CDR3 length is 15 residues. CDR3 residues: CASSRGYGRNQPQHF. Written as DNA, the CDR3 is TGTGCCAGCAGCCGAGGTTACGGTCGAAATCAGCCCCAGCATTTT.

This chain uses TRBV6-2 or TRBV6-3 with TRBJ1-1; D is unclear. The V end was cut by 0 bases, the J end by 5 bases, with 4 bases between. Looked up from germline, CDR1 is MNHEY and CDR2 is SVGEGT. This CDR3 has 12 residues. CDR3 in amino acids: CASSYSSTEAFF. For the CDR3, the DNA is TGTGCCAGCAGTTACTCGTCTACTGAAGCTTTCTTT.